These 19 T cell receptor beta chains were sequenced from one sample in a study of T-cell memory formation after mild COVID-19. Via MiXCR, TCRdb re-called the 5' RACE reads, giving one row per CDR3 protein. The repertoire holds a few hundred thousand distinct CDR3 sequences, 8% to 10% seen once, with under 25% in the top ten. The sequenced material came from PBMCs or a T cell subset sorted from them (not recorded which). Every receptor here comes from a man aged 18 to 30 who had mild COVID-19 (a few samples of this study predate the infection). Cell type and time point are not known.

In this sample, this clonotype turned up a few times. The CDR3 sequence is CASSLVAKAGTDTQYF. CDR3 DNA sequence: TGTGCCAGCAGCTTAGTTGCGAAAGCGGGCACAGATACGCAGTATTTT. The chain couples TRBV7-9 to TRBJ2-3, with D perhaps TRBD2 (5 bases). The CDR3 is 16 amino acids. Trimming took off 1 base at V and 1 base at J, with 12 bases between the two ends. Per germline, CDR1 SEHNR and CDR2 FQNEAQ (reference sequence).

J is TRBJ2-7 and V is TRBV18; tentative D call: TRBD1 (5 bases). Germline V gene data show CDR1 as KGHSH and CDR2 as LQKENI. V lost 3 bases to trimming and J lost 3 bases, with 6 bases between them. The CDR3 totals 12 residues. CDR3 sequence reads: CASSPTDYEQYF. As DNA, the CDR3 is TGTGCCAGCTCACCGACAGACTACGAGCAGTACTTC.

The CDR3 protein is CASSTSRNYEQYV. The CDR3 nucleotides are TGTGCCAGCAGTACCTCCAGGAACTACGAGCAGTACGTC. V is TRBV6-6 and J is TRBJ2-7, with no clear D. This CDR3 has 13 residues. CDR1 and CDR2 from the germline V gene are MNHNY and SVGAGI (reference sequence). V dropped 5 bases and J dropped 3 bases, with 11 bases sitting between them.

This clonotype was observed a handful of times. The CDR3 here is CASSLERVSYEQYF. CDR3 DNA: TGCGCCAGCAGCTTGGAAAGGGTATCCTACGAGCAGTACTTC. V usage is TRBV5-1 and J usage is TRBJ2-7, with D unresolved. Germline V CDR1 and CDR2: SGHRS, YFSETQ. Between the trimmed V and J ends, which lost 0 bases and 1 base, there was a span of 8 bases. This CDR3 is 14 amino acids long.

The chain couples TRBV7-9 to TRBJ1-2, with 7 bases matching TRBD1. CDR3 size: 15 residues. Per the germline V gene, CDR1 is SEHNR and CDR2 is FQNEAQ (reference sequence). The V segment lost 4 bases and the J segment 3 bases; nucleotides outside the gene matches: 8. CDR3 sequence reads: CASSSRDRVYYGYTF. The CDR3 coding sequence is TGTGCCAGCAGCTCCCGAGACAGGGTGTACTATGGCTACACCTTC. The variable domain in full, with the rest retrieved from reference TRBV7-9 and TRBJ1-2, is DTGVSQNPRHKITKRGQNVTFRCDPISEHNRLYWYRQTLGQGPEFLTYFQNEAQLEKSRLLSDRFSAERPKGSFSTLEIQRTEQGDSAMYLCASSSRDRVYYGYTFGSGTRLTVV.

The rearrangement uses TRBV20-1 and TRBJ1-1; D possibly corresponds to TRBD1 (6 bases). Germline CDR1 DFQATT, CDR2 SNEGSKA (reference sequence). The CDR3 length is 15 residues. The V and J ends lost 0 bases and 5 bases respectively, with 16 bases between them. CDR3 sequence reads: CSARDARGAFTEAFF. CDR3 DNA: TGCAGTGCTAGAGACGCTAGGGGGGCCTTTACTGAAGCTTTCTTT.

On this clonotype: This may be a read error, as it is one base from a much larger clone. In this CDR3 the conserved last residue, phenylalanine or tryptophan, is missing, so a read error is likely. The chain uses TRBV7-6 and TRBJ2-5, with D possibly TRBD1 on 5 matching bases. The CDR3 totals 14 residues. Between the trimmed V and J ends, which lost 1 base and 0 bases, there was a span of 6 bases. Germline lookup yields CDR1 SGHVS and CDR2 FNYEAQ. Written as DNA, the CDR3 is TGTGCCAGCAGCTTAGGGACAAACCAAGAGACCCAGTACTCC. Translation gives CASSLGTNQETQYS.

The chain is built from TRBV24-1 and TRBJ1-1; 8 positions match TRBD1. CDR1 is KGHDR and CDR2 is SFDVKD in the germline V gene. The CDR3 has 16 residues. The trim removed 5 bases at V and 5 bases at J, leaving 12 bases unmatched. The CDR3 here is CATSGIFRGRRTEAFF. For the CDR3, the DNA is TGTGCCACCAGTGGCATTTTCAGGGGGCGGAGGACTGAAGCTTTCTTT.

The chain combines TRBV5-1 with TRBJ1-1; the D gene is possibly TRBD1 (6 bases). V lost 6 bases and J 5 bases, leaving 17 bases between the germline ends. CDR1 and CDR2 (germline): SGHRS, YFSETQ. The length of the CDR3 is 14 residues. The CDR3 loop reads CASTAGDRITEAFF. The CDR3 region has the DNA TGCGCCAGCACGGCAGGGGATCGGATAACTGAAGCTTTCTTT.

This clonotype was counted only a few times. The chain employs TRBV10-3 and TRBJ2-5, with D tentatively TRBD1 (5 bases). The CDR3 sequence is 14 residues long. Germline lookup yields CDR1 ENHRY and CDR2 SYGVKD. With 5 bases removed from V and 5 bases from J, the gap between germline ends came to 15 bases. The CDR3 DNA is TGTGCCATCAGTAGTCTCGGCCCAGGGGAGACCCAGTACTTC. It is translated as CAISSLGPGETQYF.

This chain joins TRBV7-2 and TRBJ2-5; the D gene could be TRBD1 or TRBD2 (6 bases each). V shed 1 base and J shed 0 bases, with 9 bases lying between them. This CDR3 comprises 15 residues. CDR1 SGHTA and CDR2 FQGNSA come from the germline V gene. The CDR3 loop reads CASSLGGGYQETQYF. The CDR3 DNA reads TGTGCCAGCAGCTTAGGAGGGGGGTACCAAGAGACCCAGTACTTC.

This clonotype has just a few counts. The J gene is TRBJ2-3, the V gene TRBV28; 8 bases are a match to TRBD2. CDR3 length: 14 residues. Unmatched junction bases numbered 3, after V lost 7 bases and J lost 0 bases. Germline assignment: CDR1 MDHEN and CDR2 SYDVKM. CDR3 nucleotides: TGTGCCAGCAACCGGGGGGGCAGCACAGATACGCAGTATTTT. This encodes CASNRGGSTDTQYF.

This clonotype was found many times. CDR3 in amino acids: CASSLVATGFSGANVLTF. As DNA, the CDR3 is TGTGCCAGCAGCTTAGTCGCAACAGGGTTCTCTGGGGCCAACGTCCTGACTTTC. The chain uses TRBV7-3 and TRBJ2-6; D perhaps matches TRBD1 (6 bases). Looked up from germline, CDR1 is SGHTA and CDR2 is FQGTGA. The CDR3 is 18 residues long. V was pared by 2 bases and J by 0 bases, with 14 bases between.

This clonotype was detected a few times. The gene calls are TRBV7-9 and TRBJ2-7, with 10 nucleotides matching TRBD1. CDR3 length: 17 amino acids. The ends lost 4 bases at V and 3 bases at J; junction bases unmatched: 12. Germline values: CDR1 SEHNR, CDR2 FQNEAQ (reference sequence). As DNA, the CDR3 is TGTGCCAGCAGCTCGGGTCCCGGGACAGGGGCCTACTACGAGCAGTACTTC. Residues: CASSSGPGTGAYYEQYF.

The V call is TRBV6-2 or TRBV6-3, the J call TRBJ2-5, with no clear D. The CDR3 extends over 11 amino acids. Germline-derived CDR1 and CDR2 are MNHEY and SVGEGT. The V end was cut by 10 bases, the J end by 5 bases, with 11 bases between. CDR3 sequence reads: CAIGRTETQYF. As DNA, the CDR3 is TGTGCCATCGGACGGACGGAGACCCAGTACTTC.

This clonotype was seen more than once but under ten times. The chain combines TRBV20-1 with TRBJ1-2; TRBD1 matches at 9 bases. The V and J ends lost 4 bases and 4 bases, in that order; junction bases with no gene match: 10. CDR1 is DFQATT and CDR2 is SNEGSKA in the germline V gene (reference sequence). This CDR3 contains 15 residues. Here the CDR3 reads CSANRQGESSYGYTF. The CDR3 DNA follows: TGCAGTGCTAACAGACAGGGGGAGAGCTCCTATGGCTACACCTTC.

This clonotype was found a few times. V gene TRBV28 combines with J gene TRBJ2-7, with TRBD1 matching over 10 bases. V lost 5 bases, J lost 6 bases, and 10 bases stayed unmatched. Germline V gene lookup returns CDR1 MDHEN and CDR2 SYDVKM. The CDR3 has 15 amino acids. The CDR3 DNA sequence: TGTGCCAGCAGTCCACCGGGACAGGGGCTTTCCGAGCAGTACGTC. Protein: CASSPPGQGLSEQYV.

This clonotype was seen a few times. The CDR3 region is CSASPGLQTYEQYV. DNA for the CDR3: TGCAGTGCTTCTCCGGGACTCCAGACCTACGAGCAGTACGTC. This rearrangement joins TRBV20-1 to TRBJ2-7; tentative D call: TRBD2 (6 bases). V dropped 5 bases and J dropped 2 bases, with 16 bases sitting between them. This CDR3 region has 14 residues. The germline V gene encodes CDR1 DFQATT and CDR2 SNEGSKA (reference sequence).

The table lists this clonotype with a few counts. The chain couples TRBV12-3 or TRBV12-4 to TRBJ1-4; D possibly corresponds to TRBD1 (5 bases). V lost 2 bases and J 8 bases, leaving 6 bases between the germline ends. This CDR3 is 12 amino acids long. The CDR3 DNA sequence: TGTGCCAGCAGTTTAACAGGAGAAAAACTGTTTTTT. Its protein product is CASSLTGEKLFF.